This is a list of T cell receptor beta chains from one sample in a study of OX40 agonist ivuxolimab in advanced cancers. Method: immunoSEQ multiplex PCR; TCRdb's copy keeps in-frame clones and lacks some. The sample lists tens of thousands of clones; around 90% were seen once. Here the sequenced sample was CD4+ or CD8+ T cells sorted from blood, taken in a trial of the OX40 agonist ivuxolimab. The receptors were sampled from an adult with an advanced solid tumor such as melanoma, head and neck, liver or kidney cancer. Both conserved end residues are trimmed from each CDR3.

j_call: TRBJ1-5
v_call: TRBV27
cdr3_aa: ASSLFPIRSNQPQH

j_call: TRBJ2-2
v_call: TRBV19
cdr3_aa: ASSRFRGRTGELF

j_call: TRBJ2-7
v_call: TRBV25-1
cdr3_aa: ASSGNKYEQY

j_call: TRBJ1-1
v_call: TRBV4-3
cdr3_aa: ASSQSLNTEAF

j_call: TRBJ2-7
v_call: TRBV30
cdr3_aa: AWSKTSVYEQY

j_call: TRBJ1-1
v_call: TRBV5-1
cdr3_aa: ASREGDTEAF

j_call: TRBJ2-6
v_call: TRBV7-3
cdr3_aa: ASSGTVSGANVLT

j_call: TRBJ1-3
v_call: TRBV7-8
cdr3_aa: ASSLGRNTIY

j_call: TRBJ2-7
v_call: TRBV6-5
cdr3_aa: ASSSKGKGYEQY

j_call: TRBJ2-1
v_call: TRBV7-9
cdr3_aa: ASSLGGGQNNEQF

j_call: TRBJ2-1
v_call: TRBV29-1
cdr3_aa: SVTRSAQSEQF

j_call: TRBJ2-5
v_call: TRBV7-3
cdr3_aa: ASSLTNQETQY

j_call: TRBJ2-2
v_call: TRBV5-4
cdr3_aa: ASGNAQNPRELF

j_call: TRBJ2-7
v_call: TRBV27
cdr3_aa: ASSLVGPRYEQY

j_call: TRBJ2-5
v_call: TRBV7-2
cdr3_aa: ASSRDTAKVQTQY

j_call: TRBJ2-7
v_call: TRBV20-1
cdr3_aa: SANGVYEQY

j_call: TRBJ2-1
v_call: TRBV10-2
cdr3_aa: ASSELRLAVNEQF

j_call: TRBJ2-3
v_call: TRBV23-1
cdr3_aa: ATSTDTQY

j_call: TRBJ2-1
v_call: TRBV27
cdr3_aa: ASSPRTPRYNEQF

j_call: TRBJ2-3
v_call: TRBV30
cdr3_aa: ARGRDSTDTQY

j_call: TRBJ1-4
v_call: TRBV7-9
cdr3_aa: ASSLDRGGEKLF

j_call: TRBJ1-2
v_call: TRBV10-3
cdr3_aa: AITPSGDYGYT

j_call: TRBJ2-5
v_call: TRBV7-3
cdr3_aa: ASSLERQETQY

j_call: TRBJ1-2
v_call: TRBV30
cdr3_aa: AWIPPSTPDYGYT

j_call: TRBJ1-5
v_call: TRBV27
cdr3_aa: ASSLSGRNQPQH

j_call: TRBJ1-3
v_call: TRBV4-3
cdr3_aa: ASSQGALSGNTIY

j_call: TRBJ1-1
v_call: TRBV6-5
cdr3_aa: ASSGDLVGTEAF

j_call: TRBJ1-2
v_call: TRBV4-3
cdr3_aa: ASSPGFNYGYT

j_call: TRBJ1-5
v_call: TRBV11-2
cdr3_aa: ASSLDGGGNQPQH

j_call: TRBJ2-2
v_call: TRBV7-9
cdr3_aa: ASAPPVNTGELF

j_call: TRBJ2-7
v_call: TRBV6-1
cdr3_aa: ASSETRLAGVSGEQY

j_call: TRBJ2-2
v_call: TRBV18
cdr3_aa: ASSSGMAGGPTGELF

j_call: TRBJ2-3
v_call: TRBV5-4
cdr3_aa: ASSLHPGGADTQY

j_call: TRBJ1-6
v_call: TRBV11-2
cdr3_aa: ASSLDRGIRSPLH

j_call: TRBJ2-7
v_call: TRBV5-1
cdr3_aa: ASSNGYEQY

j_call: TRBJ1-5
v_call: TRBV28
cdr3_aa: ASSLGRGIRNQPQH

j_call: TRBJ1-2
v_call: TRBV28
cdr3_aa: ASSEPDNHGYT

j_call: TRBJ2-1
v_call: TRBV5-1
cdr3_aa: ASSLVAGGIYNEQF

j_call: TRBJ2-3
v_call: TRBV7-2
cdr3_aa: ASSLIQIGQY

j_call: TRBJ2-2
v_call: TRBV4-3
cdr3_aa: ASSRYRGANTGELF

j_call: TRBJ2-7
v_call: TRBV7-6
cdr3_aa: ASSFRLAGAEQY

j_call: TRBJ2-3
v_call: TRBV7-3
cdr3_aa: ASSWDSSDTQY

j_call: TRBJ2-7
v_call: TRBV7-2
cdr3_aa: ASSLDRLIQY

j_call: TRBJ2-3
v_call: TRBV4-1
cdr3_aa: ASSPLAGGLDTQY

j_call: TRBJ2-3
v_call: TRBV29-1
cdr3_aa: SVLLQNTQY

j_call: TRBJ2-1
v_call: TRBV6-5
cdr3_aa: ASSYTSGRWNEQF

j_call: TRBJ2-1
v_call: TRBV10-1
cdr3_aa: ASEGGHEQF

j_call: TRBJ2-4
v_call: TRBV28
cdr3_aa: ASSSRTGGIDIQY

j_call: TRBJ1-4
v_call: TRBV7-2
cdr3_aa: ASSYLGQPNEKLF

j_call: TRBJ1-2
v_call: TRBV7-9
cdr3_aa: ASSLARGQGFNYGYT

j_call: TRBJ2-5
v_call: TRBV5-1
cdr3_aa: ASSPGTKETQY

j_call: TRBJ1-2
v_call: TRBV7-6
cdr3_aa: ASSLGGQNGYT

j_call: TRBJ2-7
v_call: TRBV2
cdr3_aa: ASSEGYEQY

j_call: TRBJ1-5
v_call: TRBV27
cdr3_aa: ASSLEGIQPQH

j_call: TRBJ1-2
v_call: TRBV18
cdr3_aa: ASSLERVGT

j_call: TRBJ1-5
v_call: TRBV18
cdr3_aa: ASSSKGGKGNQPQH